This entry describes one T cell receptor beta chain. Trimming cost V 5 bases and J 5 bases, with 22 bases left between them. This CDR3 comprises 16 residues. Germline assignment: CDR1 SGHRS and CDR2 YFSETQ. The entry originates in a study of control samples from healthy donors and cancer patients. Assay used: immunoSEQ multiplex PCR; TCRdb lists only in-frame clones, some missing. There are roughly 160,000 clones in the sample; about 95% occur only once, and about 15% lies in the top ten. The rearrangement links TRBV5-1 to TRBJ2-5; D unclear. Source material: PBMCs. The source is a man in his sixties with colorectal cancer. CDR3 coding DNA: TGCGCCAGCAGGCGCTGGCCCGGACGGCTACAGGAGACCCAGTACTTC. Amino acid sequence: CASRRWPGRLQETQYF.